This TCR beta chain emerged from a study of cytomegalovirus exposure and HLA in healthy donors. Sequencing was performed with immunoSEQ multiplex PCR; in TCRdb, only in-frame clones are kept and a portion is missing. Here the sample spans under 200,000 clones, roughly 89% being singletons. Germline V lookup: CDR1 MDHEN, CDR2 SYDVKM. With 10 bases clipped from V and 4 bases from J, the junction kept 7 bases outside the gene matches. The CDR3 has 12 amino acids. This TCR was recovered from a young man in good health and CMV-seropositive. The source material was PBMCs. The chain has TRBV28 and TRBJ2-7; 7 bases line up with TRBD2. CDR3 sequence: CATGGSWYEQYF. The CDR3 DNA reads as TGTGCCACTGGCGGGAGCTGGTACGAGCAGTACTTC.